This T cell receptor beta chain stems from a study of cytomegalovirus exposure and HLA in healthy donors. Study-level points and caveats: Reported findings show TCR beta sequences accurately forecast HLA-A and HLA-B alleles in most subjects.

About this clone: Antigen unknown.

The PCR used 60 Vbeta and 13 Jbeta primers. Original handling: There were around 80 million unique TCR beta chains by a later count, and 10 million to 12 million of them were shared. Assay used: immunoSEQ multiplex PCR; TCRdb lists only in-frame clones, some missing. Clonal size and the V and J genes are those of that table, whereas D and trimming came from the DNA. The sample holds roughly 100,000 clones; approximately 87% are singletons and the top ten take approximately 2.8%. This TCR derives from a man aged 35 to 55 in good health and CMV-seronegative. The sequenced sample consisted of PBMCs.

The CDR3 region is CASARYSPLRSPLHF. CDR3 DNA sequence: TGTGCCTCCGCTCGTTACAGCCCATTACGGTCACCCCTCCACTTT. The chain is built from TRBV30 and TRBJ1-6; D not resolved. In germline, CDR1 is GTSNPN, CDR2 SVGIG (reference sequence). V gave up 7 bases and J gave up 10 bases, with 23 bases separating them. CDR3 length: 15 amino acids.